This passage covers 21 T cell receptor beta chains from one sample sequenced in a study of blood T cell repertoires in COVID-19. The data were produced by immunoSEQ multiplex PCR, yet TCRdb's version contains in-frame clones alone and is incomplete. In the table there are about 63,000 clones, approximately 79% of which are singletons. Sequenced material: peripheral blood. All receptors come from a human donor in a cohort sampled during active COVID-19.

The chain links TRBV4-2 to TRBJ2-1; TRBD2 matches 11 bases. The V gene end was trimmed by 2 bases and the J gene end by 6 bases; junction bases not matched to a gene: 3. Per the germline V gene, CDR1 is LGHNA and CDR2 is YNFKEQ. The CDR3 sequence is 15 residues long. The CDR3 DNA follows: TGTGCCAGCAGCCAACAACTAGCGGGAGCCAATGAGCAGTTCTTC. It is translated as CASSQQLAGANEQFF.

This clone was picked up one time. The chain joins TRBV15 to TRBJ1-5; D is undetermined. The CDR3 length is 12 residues. Per the germline V gene, CDR1 is LNHNV and CDR2 is YYDKDF (reference sequence). V shed 6 bases and J shed 4 bases, with 7 bases lying between them. In nucleotides, the CDR3 is TGTGCCACCAGTCTTCTGAATCAGCCCCAGCATTTT. Translation gives CATSLLNQPQHF.

This clone was observed a single time. The CDR3 loop is CASSVALSSGANTGELFF. The CDR3 DNA reads TGTGCCAGCAGCGTAGCTTTGTCTAGCGGGGCGAACACCGGGGAGCTGTTTTTT. This chain joins TRBV9 and TRBJ2-2; 9 positions agree with TRBD2. The CDR3 extends over 18 amino acids. J was trimmed by 0 bases and V by 0 bases; bases with no gene match: 6. Germline values: CDR1 SGDLS, CDR2 YYNGEE. Filled out from reference TRBV9 and TRBJ2-2, the complete variable domain reads DSGVTQTPKHLITATGQRVTLRCSPRSGDLSVYWYQQSLDQGLQFLIQYYNGEERAKGNILERFSAQQFPDLHSELNLSSLELGDSALYFCASSVALSSGANTGELFFGEGSRLTVL.

This clone has more than one count but fewer than ten. V gene TRBV7-2 combines with J gene TRBJ1-5; D gene ambiguous. Trimming took off 3 bases at V and 0 bases at J, with 6 bases between the two ends. CDR3 length: 14 residues. Germline CDR1 SGHTA, CDR2 FQGNSA. For the CDR3, the DNA is TGTGCCAGCAGCTTGCGAGATAGCAATCAGCCCCAGCATTTT. Amino acids: CASSLRDSNQPQHF.

The chain recombines TRBV4-3 with TRBJ2-1, with 8 bases aligning to TRBD2. Trimming took 1 base from V and 7 from J; bases not matched to a gene: 6. This CDR3 spans 15 amino acids. Germline V gene lookup returns CDR1 LGHNA and CDR2 YSLEER. The CDR3, as DNA: TGCGCCAGCAGCCAAGCGGGAGGGCCGCTTAATGAGCAGTTCTTC. Protein sequence: CASSQAGGPLNEQFF.

The rearrangement links TRBV9 to TRBJ2-7; D remains ambiguous. Trimming removed 4 bases from V and 5 bases from J, with 16 bases in between. Germline V gives CDR1 SGDLS, CDR2 YYNGEE. The CDR3 contains 14 residues. In DNA, the CDR3 is TGTGCCAGCAGCAAGGCCTCGGGTCCTGACGAGCAGTACTTC. Translating gives CASSKASGPDEQYF.

The chain employs TRBV6-2 or TRBV6-3 and TRBJ1-2, with D possibly matching TRBD1 (5 bases). Looked up from germline, CDR1 is MNHEY and CDR2 is SVGEGT. The CDR3 consists of 13 residues. Trimming stripped 0 bases from V and 5 bases from J, with 7 bases between. The CDR3 DNA reads TGTGCCAGCAGTTACTCGACAGCATATGGCTACACCTTC. Translating it yields CASSYSTAYGYTF.

The gene calls are TRBV28 and TRBJ1-1; D call uncertain. V dropped 4 bases and J dropped 1 base, with 7 bases sitting between them. This CDR3 is 13 amino acids long. The germline V gene encodes CDR1 MDHEN and CDR2 SYDVKM. This CDR3 is CASSSSRNTEAFF. As DNA, the CDR3 is TGTGCCAGCAGTTCTTCCAGGAACACTGAAGCTTTCTTT. The full variable domain, in which reference TRBV28 and TRBJ1-1 provide the parts outside the CDR3, is DVKVTQSSRYLVKRTGEKVFLECVQDMDHENMFWYRQDPGLGLRLIYFSYDVKMKEKGDIPEGYSVSREKKERFSLILESASTNQTSMYLCASSSSRNTEAFFGQGTRLTVV.

The gene calls are TRBV4-3 and TRBJ2-7; a possible D gene is TRBD2 (6 bases). The CDR3 has 13 amino acids. Germline-derived CDR1 and CDR2 are LGHNA and YSLEER. The V end lost 1 base, the J end lost 7 bases, and 11 bases lay between the germline ends. The CDR3 DNA reads as TGCGCCAGCAGCCAAGTACGGGGGAGGGAGCAGTACTTC. Residues: CASSQVRGREQYF.

This chain joins TRBV29-1 and TRBJ1-2; 7 bases line up with TRBD1. Germline CDR1 reads SQVTM; CDR2 reads ANQGSEA. The length of the CDR3 is 11 residues. V gave up 8 bases and J gave up 4 bases; unmatched junction bases: 4. CDR3 in amino acids: CSHGTAYGYTF. Here the CDR3 DNA reads TGCAGCCACGGGACAGCCTATGGCTACACCTTC.

The chain links TRBV28 to TRBJ1-2; D is unresolved. This CDR3 region has 15 residues. Germline V gene data show CDR1 as MDHEN and CDR2 as SYDVKM. Between the trimmed V and J ends, which lost 7 bases and 4 bases, there was a span of 19 bases. CDR3 region: CASTLGPREGYGYTF. The CDR3 DNA follows: TGTGCCAGCACCTTAGGCCCTCGGGAGGGCTATGGCTACACCTTC.

This clone has a single count. The chain uses TRBV5-1 and TRBJ1-1, with 7 bases identical to TRBD1. After removal of 4 bases from V and 3 bases from J, the junction contained 6 bases not matched to a gene. This CDR3 region has 14 residues. The germline V gene encodes CDR1 SGHRS and CDR2 YFSETQ. The CDR3 DNA reads TGCGCCAGCAGCGCAACAGGGGATGACACTGAAGCTTTCTTT. Translation gives CASSATGDDTEAFF.

The V gene is TRBV2, the J gene TRBJ1-1; no reliable D call. Trimming took 6 bases from V and 9 from J, leaving 17 bases between them. The germline V gene has CDR1 SNHLY and CDR2 FYNNEI. The CDR3 runs 13 residues. In DNA form, the CDR3 reads TGTGCCAGCAGCGATTTTACGGGATTACAAGCTTTCTTT. The encoded protein is CASSDFTGLQAFF.

This chain uses TRBV19 with TRBJ1-5, with a possible D match to TRBD1 (6 bases). V shed 3 bases and J shed 0 bases, with 12 bases lying between them. The CDR3 is made up of 16 amino acids. Germline V gives CDR1 LNHDA, CDR2 SQIVND (reference sequence). The CDR3 loop is CASSIRTVDSNQPQHF. The CDR3 DNA follows: TGTGCCAGTAGTATCAGGACAGTAGATAGCAATCAGCCCCAGCATTTT.

The chain combines TRBV6-5 with TRBJ2-7; D perhaps matches TRBD1 (5 bases). Trimming took off 5 bases at V and 5 bases at J, with 16 bases between the two ends. Germline V CDR1 and CDR2: MNHEY, SVGAGI. The CDR3 is 14 residues long. CDR3 sequence reads: CASSTGPSRDEQYF. The CDR3 nucleotides are TGTGCCAGCAGTACAGGACCCTCCAGGGACGAGCAGTACTTC.

The chain combines TRBV7-2 with TRBJ2-7, with 8 bases fitting TRBD1. This CDR3 has 16 amino acids. V was pared by 5 bases and J by 3 bases, with 12 bases of the junction left unmatched. Germline V gives CDR1 SGHTA, CDR2 FQGNSA. This CDR3 is CASSARNRGKDYEQYF. For the CDR3, the DNA is TGTGCCAGCAGCGCCCGAAACAGGGGGAAAGACTACGAGCAGTACTTC. Complete variable domain (other parts from reference TRBV7-2 and TRBJ2-7): GAGVSQSPSNKVTEKGKDVELRCDPISGHTALYWYRQSLGQGLEFLIYFQGNSAPDKSGLPSDRFSAERTGGSVSTLTIQRTQQEDSAVYLCASSARNRGKDYEQYFGPGTRLTVT.

The rearrangement uses TRBV20-1 and TRBJ1-1; D remains unclear. Trimming took 6 bases from V and 10 from J, leaving 12 bases between them. This CDR3 is built from 10 residues. Germline lookup yields CDR1 DFQATT and CDR2 SNEGSKA (reference sequence). CDR3 DNA: TGCAGTGCCCCTTCCGGAGGAGCTTTCTTT. Protein: CSAPSGGAFF.

V is TRBV19 and J is TRBJ1-4; 7 bases fit TRBD1. The germline CDR1 and CDR2 sequences are LNHDA and SQIVND (reference sequence). V was pared by 7 bases and J by 3 bases, with 5 bases of the junction left unmatched. This CDR3 is 14 amino acids long. CDR3 in DNA: TGTGCCAGTAATAAGGGGGCAGCTAATGAAAAACTGTTTTTT. It encodes CASNKGAANEKLFF.

The chain employs TRBV7-2 and TRBJ1-6; 7 positions match TRBD1. The CDR3 runs 15 residues. Germline assignment: CDR1 SGHTA and CDR2 FQGNSA. Unmatched junction bases numbered 7, after V lost 4 bases and J lost 7 bases. CDR3 loop: CASSWKTGTNSPLHF. DNA for the CDR3: TGTGCCAGCAGCTGGAAGACAGGGACGAATTCACCCCTCCACTTT.

The CDR3 sequence: CSVEGQGDRYEQYF. DNA for the CDR3: TGCAGCGTTGAAGGACAGGGGGATAGGTACGAGCAGTACTTC. The rearrangement joins TRBV29-1 to TRBJ2-7, with 9 positions matching TRBD1. The V and J ends lost 1 base and 4 bases, in that order; junction bases with no gene match: 5. CDR1 is SQVTM, CDR2 ANQGSEA, per germline. This CDR3 spans 14 amino acids.

The rearrangement links TRBV3-1 (or the pseudogene TRBV3-2) to TRBJ2-1, with TRBD2 identical over 11 bases. With V trimmed by 3 bases and J by 6 bases, 7 bases remained unmatched. The CDR3 is 16 residues long. The germline CDR1 and CDR2 sequences are LGHDT and YNNKEL (reference sequence). This chain's CDR3 is CASSHVAGGLGNEQFF. The DNA for the CDR3 is TGTGCCAGCAGCCACGTAGCGGGAGGGCTTGGCAATGAGCAGTTCTTC.